This T cell receptor (beta chain) appears in the sequencing data of a study of shared clonotypes between healthy human individuals. Across the whole study: Per-donor plates numbered three CD4 naive, three CD4 memory, two CD8 naive and one CD8 memory.

The DNA input per sorted-subset replicate PCR was about 180 ng, corresponding to some 30,000 T cell genomes. The authors' processing: In the immunoSEQ data, sequences were junction-only and lacked quality scores, so filtering differed. Measured with immunoSEQ multiplex PCR; TCRdb has only the in-frame clones, and not every one. That table supplies the V and J calls and clone size; D and trimming were determined from the DNA. The sample yields about 2.4 million clones, around nine tenths seen once. Trimming left V 0 bases short and J 11 bases short, with 17 bases between. This CDR3 is built from 16 residues. Germline V gene data show CDR1 as MGHRA and CDR2 as YSYEKL.

The chain links TRBV4-1 to TRBJ1-6; possible D gene TRBD1, 5 bases. The receptor comes from a man between 18 and 29 years old in good health. The specimen was naive CD4+ T cells sorted from blood. Regarding subset: CD45RA+ positively selected. The CDR3 DNA sequence: TGCGCCAGCAGCCAAGATGAGGGGACTCCGGCGACACCCCTCCACTTT. Residues: CASSQDEGTPATPLHF.